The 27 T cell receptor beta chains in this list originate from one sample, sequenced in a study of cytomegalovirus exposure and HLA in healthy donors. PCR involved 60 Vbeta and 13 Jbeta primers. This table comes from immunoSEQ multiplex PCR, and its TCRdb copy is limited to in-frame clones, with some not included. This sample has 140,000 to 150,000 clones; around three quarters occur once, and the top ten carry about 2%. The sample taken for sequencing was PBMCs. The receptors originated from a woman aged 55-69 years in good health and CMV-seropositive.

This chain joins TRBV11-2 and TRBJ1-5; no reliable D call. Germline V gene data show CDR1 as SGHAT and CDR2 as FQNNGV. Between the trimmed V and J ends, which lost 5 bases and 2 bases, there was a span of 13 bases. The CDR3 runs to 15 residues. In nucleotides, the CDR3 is TGTGCCAGCAGCCTCGACTCACGTGGCAATCAGCCCCAGCATTTT. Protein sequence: CASSLDSRGNQPQHF.

The CDR3, as DNA: TGTGCCAGCAGGGACTCGACAGGGGATATGTACGAGCAGTACTTC. Protein sequence: CASRDSTGDMYEQYF. V is TRBV2 and J is TRBJ2-7; 8 bases are a match to TRBD1. The ends lost 6 bases at V and 4 bases at J; junction bases unmatched: 11. Germline CDR1 SNHLY, CDR2 FYNNEI. The CDR3 sequence is 15 residues long.

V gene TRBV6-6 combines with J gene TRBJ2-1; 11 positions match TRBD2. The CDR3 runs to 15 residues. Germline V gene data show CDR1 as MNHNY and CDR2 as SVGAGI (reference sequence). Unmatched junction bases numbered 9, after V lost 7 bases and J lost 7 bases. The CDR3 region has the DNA TGTGCCAGCAAGGCGAAGACTAGCGGGATAAATGAGCAGTTCTTC. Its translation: CASKAKTSGINEQFF.

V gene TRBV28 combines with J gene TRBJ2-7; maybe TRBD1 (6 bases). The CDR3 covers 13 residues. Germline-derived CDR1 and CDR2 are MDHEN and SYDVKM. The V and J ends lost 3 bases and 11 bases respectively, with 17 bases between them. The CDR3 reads CASSFMSGAREYF. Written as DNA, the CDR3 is TGTGCCAGCAGTTTCATGTCAGGGGCCCGGGAGTACTTC.

DNA for the CDR3: TGTGCCTGGAGTGTACTCTTAGGGGGGGGGCCGAACACTGAAGCTTTCTTT. Protein: CAWSVLLGGGPNTEAFF. The rearrangement uses TRBV30 and TRBJ1-1, with a tentative D call TRBD1 (6 bases). V was pared by 0 bases and J by 1 base, with 18 bases between. This CDR3 region has 17 residues. Germline lookup yields CDR1 GTSNPN and CDR2 SVGIG (reference sequence).

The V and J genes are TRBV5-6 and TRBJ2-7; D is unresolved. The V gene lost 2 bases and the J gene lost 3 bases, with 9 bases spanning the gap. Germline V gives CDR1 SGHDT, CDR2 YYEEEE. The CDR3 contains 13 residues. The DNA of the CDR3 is TGTGCCAGCAGCTTCGGGTATGGCTACGAGCAGTACTTC. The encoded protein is CASSFGYGYEQYF.

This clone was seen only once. CDR3 bases: TGTGCCAGCAGCTTTTTAGCGGGAGGCACCTTAAGCACAGATACGCAGTATTTT. It translates to CASSFLAGGTLSTDTQYF. V is TRBV11-2 and J is TRBJ2-3; 10 nucleotides agree with TRBD2. Germline V gene data show CDR1 as SGHAT and CDR2 as FQNNGV. J was trimmed by 0 bases and V by 3 bases; bases with no gene match: 9. CDR3 length: 18 amino acids.

Here the CDR3 reads CASRLRNSGANVLTF. The CDR3 DNA follows: TGTGCCAGCAGACTCAGGAACTCTGGGGCCAACGTCCTGACTTTC. This chain links TRBV6-6 with TRBJ2-6; D gene uncertain. V lost 6 bases and J 0 bases, leaving 9 bases between the germline ends. The CDR3 is 15 amino acids. The germline V gene encodes CDR1 MNHNY and CDR2 SVGAGI (reference sequence).

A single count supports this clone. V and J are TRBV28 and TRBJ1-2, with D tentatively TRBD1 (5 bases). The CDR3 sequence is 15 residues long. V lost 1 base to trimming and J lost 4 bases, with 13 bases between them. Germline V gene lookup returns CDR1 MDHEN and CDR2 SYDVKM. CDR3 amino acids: CASSLSRTPGYGYTF. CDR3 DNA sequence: TGTGCCAGCAGTTTATCCCGGACACCTGGCTATGGCTACACCTTC.

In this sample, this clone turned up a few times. Written as DNA, the CDR3 is TGTGCCAGTAGTCCCGGACAGGCTTTCAATCAGCCCCAGCATTTT. Translated, it gives CASSPGQAFNQPQHF. The chain employs TRBV19 and TRBJ1-5; 7 positions match TRBD1. Trimming removed 5 bases from V and 3 bases from J; junction bases left unmatched: 7. The CDR3 is 15 amino acids. Per the germline V gene, CDR1 is LNHDA and CDR2 is SQIVND (reference sequence).

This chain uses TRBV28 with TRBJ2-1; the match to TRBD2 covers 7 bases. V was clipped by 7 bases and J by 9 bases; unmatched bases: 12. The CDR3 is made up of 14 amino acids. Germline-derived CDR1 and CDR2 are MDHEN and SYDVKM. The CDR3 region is CASTPRGGSREQFF. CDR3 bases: TGTGCCAGCACCCCTAGGGGCGGGAGCCGTGAGCAGTTCTTC.

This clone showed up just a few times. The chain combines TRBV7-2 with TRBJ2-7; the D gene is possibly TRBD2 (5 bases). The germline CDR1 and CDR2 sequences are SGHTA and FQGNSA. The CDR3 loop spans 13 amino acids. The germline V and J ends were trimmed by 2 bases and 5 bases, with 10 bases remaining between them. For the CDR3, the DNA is TGTGCCAGCAGCTTATTTTCGGGGAACGAGCAGTACTTC. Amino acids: CASSLFSGNEQYF.

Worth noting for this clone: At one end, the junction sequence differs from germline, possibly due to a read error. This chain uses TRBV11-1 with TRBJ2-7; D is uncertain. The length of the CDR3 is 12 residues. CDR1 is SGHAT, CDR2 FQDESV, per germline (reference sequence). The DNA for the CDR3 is TGTGCCAGCAGCGACACAGACCGTTTCGCCGACTTC. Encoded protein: CASSDTDRFADF.

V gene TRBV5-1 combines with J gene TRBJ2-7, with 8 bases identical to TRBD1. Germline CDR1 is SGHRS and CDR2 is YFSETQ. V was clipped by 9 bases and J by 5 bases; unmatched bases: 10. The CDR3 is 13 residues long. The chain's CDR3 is CATPGGTGNEQYF. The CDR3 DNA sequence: TGCGCCACCCCAGGGGGCACGGGGAACGAGCAGTACTTC.

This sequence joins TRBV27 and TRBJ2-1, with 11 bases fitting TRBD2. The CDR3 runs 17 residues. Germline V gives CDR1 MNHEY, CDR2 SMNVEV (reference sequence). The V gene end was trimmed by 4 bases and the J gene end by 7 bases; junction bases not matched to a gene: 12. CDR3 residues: CASSSFHIAGGRNEQFF. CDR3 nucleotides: TGTGCCAGCAGTTCATTCCATATAGCGGGAGGGCGTAATGAGCAGTTCTTC.

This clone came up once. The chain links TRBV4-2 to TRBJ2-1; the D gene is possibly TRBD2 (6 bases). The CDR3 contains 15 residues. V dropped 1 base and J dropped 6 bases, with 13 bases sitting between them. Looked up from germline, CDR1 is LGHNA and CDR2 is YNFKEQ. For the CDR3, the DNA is TGTGCCAGCAGCCAAGGGCTAGCGAGCTTCAATGAGCAGTTCTTC. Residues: CASSQGLASFNEQFF.

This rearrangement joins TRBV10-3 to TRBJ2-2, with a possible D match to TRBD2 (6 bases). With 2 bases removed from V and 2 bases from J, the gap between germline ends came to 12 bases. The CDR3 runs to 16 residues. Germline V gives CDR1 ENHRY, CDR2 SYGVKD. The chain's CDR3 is CAISERASVNTGELFF. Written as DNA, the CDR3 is TGTGCCATCAGTGAGCGGGCTAGCGTTAACACCGGGGAGCTGTTTTTT.

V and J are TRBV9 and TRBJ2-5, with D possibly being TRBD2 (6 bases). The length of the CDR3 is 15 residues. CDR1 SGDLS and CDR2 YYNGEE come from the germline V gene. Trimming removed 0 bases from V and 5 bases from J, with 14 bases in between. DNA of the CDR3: TGTGCCAGCAGCGTAGCTACGGCTAGCGTGGAGACCCAGTACTTC. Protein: CASSVATASVETQYF.

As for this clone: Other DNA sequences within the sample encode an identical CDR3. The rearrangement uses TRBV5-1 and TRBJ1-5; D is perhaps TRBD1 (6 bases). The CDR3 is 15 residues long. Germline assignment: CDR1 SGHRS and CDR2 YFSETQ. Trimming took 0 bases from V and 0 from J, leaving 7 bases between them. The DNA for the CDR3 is TGCGCCAGCAGCTTGGAGGGGGATAGCAATCAGCCCCAGCATTTT. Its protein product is CASSLEGDSNQPQHF. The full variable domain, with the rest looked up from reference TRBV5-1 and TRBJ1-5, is KAGVTQTPRYLIKTRGQQVTLSCSPISGHRSVSWYQQTPGQGLQFLFEYFSETQRNKGNFPGRFSGRQFSNSRSEMNVSTLELGDSALYLCASSLEGDSNQPQHFGDGTRLSIL.

The CDR3 region has the DNA TGTGCCAGCAGTAAAATAGCGGGAGGGGGGGCGACCCAGTACTTC. This codes for CASSKIAGGGATQYF. V is TRBV2 and J is TRBJ2-5; 11 bases match TRBD2. Germline V gene lookup returns CDR1 SNHLY and CDR2 FYNNEI. After removal of 5 bases from V and 7 bases from J, the junction contained 9 bases not matched to a gene. CDR3 length: 15 amino acids.

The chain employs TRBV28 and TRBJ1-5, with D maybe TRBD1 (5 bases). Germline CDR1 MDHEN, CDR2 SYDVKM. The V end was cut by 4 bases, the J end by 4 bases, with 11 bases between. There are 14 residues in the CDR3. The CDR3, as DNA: TGTGCCAGCAGTTCCTGGGGGGGTAATCAGCCCCAGCATTTT. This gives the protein CASSSWGGNQPQHF.

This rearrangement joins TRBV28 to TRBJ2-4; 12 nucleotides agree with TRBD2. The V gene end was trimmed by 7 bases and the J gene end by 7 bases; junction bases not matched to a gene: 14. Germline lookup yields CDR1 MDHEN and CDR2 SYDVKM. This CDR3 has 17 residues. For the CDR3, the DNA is TGTGCCAGCAAGACCCTATCTAGCGGGAGGGTGGGGAACATTCAGTACTTC. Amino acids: CASKTLSSGRVGNIQYF. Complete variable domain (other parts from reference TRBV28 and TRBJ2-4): DVKVTQSSRYLVKRTGEKVFLECVQDMDHENMFWYRQDPGLGLRLIYFSYDVKMKEKGDIPEGYSVSREKKERFSLILESASTNQTSMYLCASKTLSSGRVGNIQYFGAGTRLSVL.

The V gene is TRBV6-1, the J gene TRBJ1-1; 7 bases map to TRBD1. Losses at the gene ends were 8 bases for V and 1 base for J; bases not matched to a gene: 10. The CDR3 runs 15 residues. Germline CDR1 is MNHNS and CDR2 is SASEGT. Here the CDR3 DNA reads TGTGCCAGCGACCAGGGGACAGCGGGGAACACTGAAGCTTTCTTT. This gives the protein CASDQGTAGNTEAFF.

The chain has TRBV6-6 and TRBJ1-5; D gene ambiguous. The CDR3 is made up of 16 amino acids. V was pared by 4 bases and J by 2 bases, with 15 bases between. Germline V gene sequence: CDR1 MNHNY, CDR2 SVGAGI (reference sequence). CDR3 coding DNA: TGTGCCAGCAGTTTAACGGGAACCTCTCGCAATCAGCCCCAGCATTTT. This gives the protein CASSLTGTSRNQPQHF.

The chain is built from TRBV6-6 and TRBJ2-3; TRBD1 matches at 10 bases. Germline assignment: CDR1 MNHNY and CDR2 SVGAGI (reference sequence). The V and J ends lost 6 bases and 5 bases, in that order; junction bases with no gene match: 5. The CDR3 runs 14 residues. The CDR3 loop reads CASRIGQGGDTQYF. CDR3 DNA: TGTGCCAGCAGGATTGGACAGGGGGGAGATACGCAGTATTTT.

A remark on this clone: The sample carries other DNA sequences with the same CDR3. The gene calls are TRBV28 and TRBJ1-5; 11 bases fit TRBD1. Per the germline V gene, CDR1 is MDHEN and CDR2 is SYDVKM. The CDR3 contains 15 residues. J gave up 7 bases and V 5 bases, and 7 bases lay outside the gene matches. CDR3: CASSLLGTGGQPQHF. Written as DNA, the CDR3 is TGTGCCAGCAGTCTCCTCGGGACAGGGGGACAGCCCCAGCATTTT. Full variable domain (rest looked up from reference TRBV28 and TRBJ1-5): DVKVTQSSRYLVKRTGEKVFLECVQDMDHENMFWYRQDPGLGLRLIYFSYDVKMKEKGDIPEGYSVSREKKERFSLILESASTNQTSMYLCASSLLGTGGQPQHFGDGTRLSIL.

For the CDR3, the DNA is TGTGCCGGGGGAGGGGTGCCCTACGAGCAGTACTTC. This gives the protein CAGGGVPYEQYF. The chain joins TRBV2 to TRBJ2-7; TRBD2 matches at 7 bases. The germline V gene encodes CDR1 SNHLY and CDR2 FYNNEI. Unmatched junction bases numbered 6, after V lost 11 bases and J lost 2 bases. The CDR3 extends over 12 amino acids.